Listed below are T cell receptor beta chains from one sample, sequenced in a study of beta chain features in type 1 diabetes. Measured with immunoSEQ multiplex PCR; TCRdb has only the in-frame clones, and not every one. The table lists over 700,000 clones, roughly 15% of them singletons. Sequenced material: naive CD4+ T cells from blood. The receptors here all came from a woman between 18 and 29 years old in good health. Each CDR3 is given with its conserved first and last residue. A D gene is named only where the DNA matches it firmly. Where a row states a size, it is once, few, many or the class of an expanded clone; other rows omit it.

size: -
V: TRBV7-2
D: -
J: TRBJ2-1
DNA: TGTGCCAGCAGCTTATTCCCCCACAGGCTGTACAATGAGCAGTTCTTC
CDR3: CASSLFPHRLYNEQFF

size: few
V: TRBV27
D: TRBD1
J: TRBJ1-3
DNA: TGTGCCAGCAGTTCAGGGGGCTCTGGAAACACCATATATTTT
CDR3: CASSSGGSGNTIYF

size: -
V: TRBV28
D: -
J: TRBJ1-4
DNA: TGTGCCAGCAGTCGCTCGGCACTTCGTACTAATGAAAAACTGTTTTTT
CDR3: CASSRSALRTNEKLFF

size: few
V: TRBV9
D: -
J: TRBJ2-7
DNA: TGTGCCAGCAGCGCCCGGGGCCGGGACGAGCAGTACTTC
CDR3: CASSARGRDEQYF

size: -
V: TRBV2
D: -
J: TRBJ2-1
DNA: TGTGCCAGCAGTGAATTGGCGCTAGCGATTGACAATGAGCAGTTCTTC
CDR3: CASSELALAIDNEQFF

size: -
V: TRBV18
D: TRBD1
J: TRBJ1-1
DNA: TGTGCCAGCTCCCCCGGGACAGGGACTAGGGACACTGAAGCTTTCTTT
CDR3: CASSPGTGTRDTEAFF

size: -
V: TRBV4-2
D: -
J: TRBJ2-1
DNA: TGTGCCAGCAGCAGCGATATCGGCTCGTCCCTCTACAATGAGCAGTTCTTC
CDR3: CASSSDIGSSLYNEQFF

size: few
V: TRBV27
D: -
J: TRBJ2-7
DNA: TGTGCCAGCAGTTCGAGCGACTCCTACGAGCAGTACTTC
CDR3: CASSSSDSYEQYF

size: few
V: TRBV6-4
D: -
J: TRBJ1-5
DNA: TGTGCCAGCAGTGACTGTGGCGGCAGGGAGAGTTGTCAGCCCCAGCATTTT
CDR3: CASSDCGGRESCQPQHF

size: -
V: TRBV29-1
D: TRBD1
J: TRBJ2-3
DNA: TGCAGCGTTTCAACCCGGGACAGGGGTCGTACAGATACGCAGTATTTT
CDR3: CSVSTRDRGRTDTQYF

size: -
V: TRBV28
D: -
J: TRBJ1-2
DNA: TGTGCCAGCAGTTTACCGGGTCGTAAGAACTATGGCTACACCTTC
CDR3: CASSLPGRKNYGYTF

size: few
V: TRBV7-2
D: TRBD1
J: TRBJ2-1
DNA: TGTGCCAGCAGCTTATGGTACAGGGGCTACAATGAGCAGTTCTTC
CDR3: CASSLWYRGYNEQFF

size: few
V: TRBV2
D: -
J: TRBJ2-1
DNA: TGTGCCAGCAGTAGGATACCGAACTACAATGAGCAGTTCTTC
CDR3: CASSRIPNYNEQFF

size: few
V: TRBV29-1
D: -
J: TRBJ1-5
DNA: TGCAGCGTTGGGCAGATAGATCAGCCCCAGCATTTT
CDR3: CSVGQIDQPQHF

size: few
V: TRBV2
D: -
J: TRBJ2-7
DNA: TGTGCCAGCAATATTCAGCACTCCTACGAGCAGTACTTC
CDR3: CASNIQHSYEQYF

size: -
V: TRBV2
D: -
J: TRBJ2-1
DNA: TGTGCCAGCAGCCCAACTAGTAGGTACAATGAGCAGTTCTTC
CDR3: CASSPTSRYNEQFF

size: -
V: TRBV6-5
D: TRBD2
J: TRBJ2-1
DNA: TGTGCCAGCAGTTATTGGGGGGGGAGGGCCAATGAGCAGTTCTTC
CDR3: CASSYWGGRANEQFF

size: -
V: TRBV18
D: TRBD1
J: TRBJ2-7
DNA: TGTGCCAGCTCACCTATGGGACAGGAGACCTACGAGCAGTACTTC
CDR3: CASSPMGQETYEQYF